Sequencing of this T cell receptor beta chain was carried out in a study of blood T cell repertoires in COVID-19. Study-wide context: Sites in the United States, Italy and Spain provided acute and convalescent COVID-19 samples. Nucleic acid was either cDNA or gDNA, and it came from T cells, B-cell-depleted T cells, or PBMCs.

Germline CDR1 and CDR2: KGHSH and LQKENI. Losses at the gene ends were 8 bases for V and 6 bases for J; bases not matched to a gene: 8. This CDR3 region has 16 residues. Original processing methods: Amplification of reference gene primers was used by the study to estimate nucleated cell counts. Here immunoSEQ multiplex PCR was the method, and the copy in TCRdb shows in-frame clones only, minus some. The D gene and trimming were derived from the DNA, and the V and J assignments and clone size from that table. The table has about 240,000 clones, 86% seen once. The gene calls are TRBV18 and TRBJ2-2; the match to TRBD2 covers 14 bases. Material for sequencing was peripheral blood. The TCR sequence derives from a man aged 60 to 69 with acute or convalescent COVID-19. The CDR3 DNA reads as TGTGCCAGCCGGACTAGCGGGAGGATACAGGCCGGGGAGCTGTTTTTT. Its translation: CASRTSGRIQAGELFF.